The clone carrying this T cell receptor beta chain was seen many times. Its antigen is unidentified. The sample is drawn from a study of T cell repertoires in cytomegalovirus infection. About the study: It was the public TCR beta signatures that indicated both CMV infection and matching HLA type. Whole-study results and caveats: Predominance within the ex vivo response was attributable to HLA-C-restricted CMV-specific TCR beta clonotypes. Cumulated frequencies of public TCR beta families served to identify carriers of CMV plus the relevant HLA.

TCRdb analysed the reads with MiXCR anew, one entry per CDR3 protein. This sample has a few hundred thousand distinct CDR3 sequences, with 8% to 10% found just once. Unmatched junction bases numbered 13, after V lost 0 bases and J lost 8 bases. The CDR3 consists of 19 residues. Germline assignment: CDR1 LGHDT and CDR2 YNNKEL (reference sequence). The sample was PBMCs. The chain links TRBV3-1 to TRBJ2-1; 13 nucleotides align to TRBD2. The sequence was obtained from a human donor in good health (CMV status not recorded). Some clones in this sample may be carry-over from other donors' samples. The CDR3 loop is CASSQDGLAGALGRDEQFF. The CDR3 DNA is TGTGCCAGCAGCCAAGATGGACTAGCGGGGGCCCTTGGGCGGGATGAGCAGTTCTTC.